A selection of T cell receptor beta chains follows, all from one sample in a study of blood T cell repertoires in COVID-19. Sequencing was performed with immunoSEQ multiplex PCR; in TCRdb, only in-frame clones are kept and a portion is missing. The sample carries 150,000 to 200,000 clones, 83% recorded once. The sequencing input was peripheral blood. The receptor source for this set is a woman aged 70-85 years with COVID-19, enrolled during active disease. CDR3s include the opening cysteine and the closing phenylalanine or tryptophan. D genes are given only for firm matches. The size field is filled for only some rows; it gives once, few, many or a size class.

D	V	J	size	DNA	CDR3
TRBD1	TRBV15	TRBJ1-6	.	TGTGCCACCGTATACAGGGGGCGGGGCGGTTCACCCCTCCACTTT	CATVYRGRGGSPLHF
TRBD2	TRBV5-6	TRBJ2-7	medium-sized	TGTGCCAGCAGCGGTAGCGGGACGTACTACTACGAGCAGTACTTC	CASSGSGTYYYEQYF
.	TRBV27	TRBJ1-5	.	TGTGCCAGCAGTCCCCTAGCCGTCAGCAATCAGCCCCAGCATTTT	CASSPLAVSNQPQHF
TRBD1	TRBV25-1	TRBJ1-5	once	TGTGCCAGCCACTCGGGAAGGGGGCGGCATCAGCCCCAGCATTTT	CASHSGRGRHQPQHF
.	TRBV5-4	TRBJ2-3	.	TGTGCCAGCAGCTTGGGTGCGCTCGGGAGCACAGATACGCAGTATTTT	CASSLGALGSTDTQYF
TRBD2	TRBV3-1/TRBV3-2	TRBJ2-2	.	TGTGCCAGCAGCTCGGCCCCGGGACTAGATGTCTGCACCGGGGAGCTGTTTTTT	CASSSAPGLDVCTGELFF
.	TRBV7-3	TRBJ1-2	.	TGTGCCAGCAGCCCCCAACCCGGACAGAGCGAGTATGGCTACACCTTC	CASSPQPGQSEYGYTF
.	TRBV7-3	TRBJ1-2	once	TGTGCCAGCAGCCGGGGGTCGATCTATGGCTACACCTTC	CASSRGSIYGYTF
TRBD1	TRBV6-5	TRBJ1-2	.	TGTGCCAGCAGTCAACGGACAGGACGGTTCAATGGCTACACCTTC	CASSQRTGRFNGYTF
.	TRBV11-3	TRBJ2-1	.	TGTGCCAGCAGCAGAAACGGGACTTCGAATTACAATGAGCAGTTCTTC	CASSRNGTSNYNEQFF
TRBD2	TRBV14	TRBJ2-1	once	TGTGCCAGCAGCCAAGAGTGGACTAGCATCTACAATGAGCAGTTCTTC	CASSQEWTSIYNEQFF
.	TRBV7-2	TRBJ2-5	.	TGTGCCAGCAGCCCCGGGACAAGAGAGACCCAGTACTTC	CASSPGTRETQYF
.	TRBV27	TRBJ2-1	.	TGTGCCAGCAGTTTAAGAGAGGGACTCAACAATGAGCAGTTCTTC	CASSLREGLNNEQFF
.	TRBV5-1	TRBJ2-7	.	TGCGCCAGCAGCTTGGTAGGGGGTAACGCGCCCTACGAGCAGTACTTC	CASSLVGGNAPYEQYF
TRBD2	TRBV15	TRBJ2-1	.	TGTGCCACCAGCAGAGAAGCCCAACCACTAGCGGGAGTTTACAATGAGCAGTTCTTC	CATSREAQPLAGVYNEQFF
TRBD1	TRBV5-1	TRBJ1-3	.	TGCGCCAGCAGTTTGGGACAGGGGGGAAACACCATATATTTT	CASSLGQGGNTIYF
.	TRBV5-1	TRBJ2-7	.	TGCGCCAGCCGACAGGATGCCTACGAGCAGTACTTC	CASRQDAYEQYF
.	TRBV5-1	TRBJ2-3	once	TGCGCCAGCAGCTTGGACAGGGGGGGTACGCAGTATTTT	CASSLDRGGTQYF
.	TRBV5-1	TRBJ1-5	.	TGCGCCAGCAGCTTGGAGGGGGTTAGCAATCAGCCCCAGCATTTT	CASSLEGVSNQPQHF
.	TRBV3-1/TRBV3-2	TRBJ2-5	.	TGTGCCAGCAGCCAAGAGGGCCTAGGATTCCAAGGGTCACGGGGGAGTGAAGAGACCCAGTACTTC	CASSQEGLGFQGSRGSEETQYF
.	TRBV18	TRBJ1-3	.	TGTGCCAGCTCGTATGGAGCAGATCCTGGAAACACCATATATTTT	CASSYGADPGNTIYF
TRBD2	TRBV9	TRBJ2-1	.	TGTGCCAGCAGCGTCCGAGCGGGAGTTGGGGACAATGAGCAGTTCTTC	CASSVRAGVGDNEQFF
.	TRBV27	TRBJ1-2	.	TGTGCCAGCAGTCGGGGGTATGAATACTATGGCTACACCTTC	CASSRGYEYYGYTF
TRBD2	TRBV27	TRBJ2-3	.	TGTGCCAGCAGTTCGATCGGGACTAGCGGGAGGCCCAAAAAAGATACGCAGTATTTT	CASSSIGTSGRPKKDTQYF
.	TRBV7-2	TRBJ2-7	.	TGTGCCAGCAGCTTTAGCTCCTACGAGCAGTACTTC	CASSFSSYEQYF
.	TRBV24-1	TRBJ2-7	.	TGTGCCACCAGTGATTGGGGGGACGAGCAGTACTTC	CATSDWGDEQYF
TRBD2	TRBV9	TRBJ2-1	.	TGTGCCAGCAGCGTTAGCGGGAGGGCCGGAGATGAGCAGTTCTTC	CASSVSGRAGDEQFF
.	TRBV12-3/TRBV12-4	TRBJ1-1	once	TGTGCCAGCAGCCTTGGAGGGACCACTGAAGCTTTCTTT	CASSLGGTTEAFF
.	TRBV5-6	TRBJ2-1	.	TGTGCCAGCAGCTTGCAGTGGCGGGATGAGCAGTTCTTC	CASSLQWRDEQFF